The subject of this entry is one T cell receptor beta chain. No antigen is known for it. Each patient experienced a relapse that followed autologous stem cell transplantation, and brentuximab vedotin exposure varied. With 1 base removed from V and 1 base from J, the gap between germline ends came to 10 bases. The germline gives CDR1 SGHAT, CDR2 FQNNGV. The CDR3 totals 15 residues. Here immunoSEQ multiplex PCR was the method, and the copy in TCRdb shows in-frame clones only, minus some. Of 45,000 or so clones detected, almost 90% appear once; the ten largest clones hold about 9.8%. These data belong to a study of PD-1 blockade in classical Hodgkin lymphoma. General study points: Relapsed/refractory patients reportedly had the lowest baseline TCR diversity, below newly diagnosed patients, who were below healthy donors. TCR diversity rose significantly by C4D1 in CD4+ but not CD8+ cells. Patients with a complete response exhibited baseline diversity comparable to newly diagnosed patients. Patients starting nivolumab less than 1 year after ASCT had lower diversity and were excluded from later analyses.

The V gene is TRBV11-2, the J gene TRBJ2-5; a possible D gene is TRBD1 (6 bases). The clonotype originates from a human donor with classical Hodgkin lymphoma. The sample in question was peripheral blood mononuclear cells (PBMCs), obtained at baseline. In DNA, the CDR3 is TGTGCCAGCAGCTTAGGAGTGGACAGCCAAGAGACCCAGTACTTC. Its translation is CASSLGVDSQETQYF.